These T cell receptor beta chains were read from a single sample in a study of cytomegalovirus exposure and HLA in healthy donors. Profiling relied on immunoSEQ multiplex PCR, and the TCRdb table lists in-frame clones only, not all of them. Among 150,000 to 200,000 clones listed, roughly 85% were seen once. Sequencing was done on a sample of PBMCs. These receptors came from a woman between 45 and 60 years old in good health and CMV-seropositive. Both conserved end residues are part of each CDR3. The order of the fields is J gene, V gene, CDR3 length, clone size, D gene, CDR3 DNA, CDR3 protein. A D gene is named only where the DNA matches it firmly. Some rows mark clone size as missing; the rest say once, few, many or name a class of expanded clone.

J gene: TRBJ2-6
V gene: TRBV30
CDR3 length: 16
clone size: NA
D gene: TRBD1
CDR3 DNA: TGTGCCTGGACGACAGGGTATACCTCTGGGGCCAACGTCCTGACTTTC
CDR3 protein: CAWTTGYTSGANVLTF

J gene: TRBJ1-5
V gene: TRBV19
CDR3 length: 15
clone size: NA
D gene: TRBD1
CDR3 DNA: TGTGCCAGTAAAAACCCAGGGGGCTCGAATCAGCCCCAGCATTTT
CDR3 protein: CASKNPGGSNQPQHF

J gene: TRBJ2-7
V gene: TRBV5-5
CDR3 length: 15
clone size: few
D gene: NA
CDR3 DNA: TGTGCCAGCAGTAGAGAGGACCGGGATGCCTACGAGCAGTACTTC
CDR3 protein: CASSREDRDAYEQYF

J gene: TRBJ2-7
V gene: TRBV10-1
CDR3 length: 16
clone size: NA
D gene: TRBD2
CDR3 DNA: TGCGCCAGCAGTGAGATGTCTAGCGGGAGTCCCTACGAGCAGTACTTC
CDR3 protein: CASSEMSSGSPYEQYF

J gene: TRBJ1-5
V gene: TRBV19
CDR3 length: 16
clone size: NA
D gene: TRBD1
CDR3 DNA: TGTGCCAGTACCTCGCCGGGACAGGGTTTTAGGCAGCCCCAGCATTTT
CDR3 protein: CASTSPGQGFRQPQHF

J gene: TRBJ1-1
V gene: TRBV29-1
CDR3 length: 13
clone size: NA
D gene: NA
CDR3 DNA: TGCAGCGTTGAAGAGGGGGCGGACACTGAAGCTTTCTTT
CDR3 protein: CSVEEGADTEAFF

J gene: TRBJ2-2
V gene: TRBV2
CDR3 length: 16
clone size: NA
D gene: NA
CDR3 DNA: TGTGCCAGCAGTGTAACCCGTGGCTTGAACACCGGGGAGCTGTTTTTT
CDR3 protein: CASSVTRGLNTGELFF

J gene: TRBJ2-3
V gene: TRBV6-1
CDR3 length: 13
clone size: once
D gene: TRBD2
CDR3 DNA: TGTGCCAGCAAGGTCGGGGGGACAGATACGCAGTATTTT
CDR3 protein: CASKVGGTDTQYF

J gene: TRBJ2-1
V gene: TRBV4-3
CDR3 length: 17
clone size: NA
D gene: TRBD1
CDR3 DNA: TGCGCCAGCAGCCAAGAGCAAGGCGTCAGGGGGTTCAATGAGCAGTTCTTC
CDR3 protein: CASSQEQGVRGFNEQFF

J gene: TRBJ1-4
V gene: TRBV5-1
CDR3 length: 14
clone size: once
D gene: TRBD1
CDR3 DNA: TGCGCCAGCAGCTTACAGGGGCTCAATGAAAAACTGTTTTTT
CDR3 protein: CASSLQGLNEKLFF

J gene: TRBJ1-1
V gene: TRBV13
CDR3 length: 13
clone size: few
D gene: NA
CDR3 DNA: TGTGCCAGCAGCTTAAATTGGGCACCTGAAGCTTTCTTT
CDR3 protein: CASSLNWAPEAFF

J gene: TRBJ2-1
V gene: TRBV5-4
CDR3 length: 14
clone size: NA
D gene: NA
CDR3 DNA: TGTGCCAGCAGCCGCCTCGGGTTACGGAATGAGCAGTTCTTC
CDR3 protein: CASSRLGLRNEQFF

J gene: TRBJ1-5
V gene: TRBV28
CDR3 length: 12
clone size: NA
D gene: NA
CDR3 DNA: TGTGCCAGCAGCGTACTCAATCAGCCCCAGCATTTT
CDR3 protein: CASSVLNQPQHF

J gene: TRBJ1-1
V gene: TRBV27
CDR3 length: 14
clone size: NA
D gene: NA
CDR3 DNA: TGTGCCAGCAGCCTGAATACAGTGAACACTGAAGCTTTCTTT
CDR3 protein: CASSLNTVNTEAFF

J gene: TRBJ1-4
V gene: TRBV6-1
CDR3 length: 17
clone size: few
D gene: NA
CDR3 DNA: TGTGCCAGCAGTGAATCCACGGGGGGGGTGGGTAATGAAAAACTGTTTTTT
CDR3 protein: CASSESTGGVGNEKLFF

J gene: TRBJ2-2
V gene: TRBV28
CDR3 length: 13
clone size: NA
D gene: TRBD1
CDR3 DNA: TGTGCCAGCGGTCAGGGGGTTACCGGGGAGCTGTTTTTT
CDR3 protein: CASGQGVTGELFF

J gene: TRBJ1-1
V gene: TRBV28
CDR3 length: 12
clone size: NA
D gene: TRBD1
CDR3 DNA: TGTGCCAGCATCTACAGGGGGCGGGGTGCTTTCTTT
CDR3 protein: CASIYRGRGAFF

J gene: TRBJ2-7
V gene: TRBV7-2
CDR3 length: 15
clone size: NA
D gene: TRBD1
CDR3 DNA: TGTGCCAGCAGCCCTCACCGGGACAGGGGCTACGAGCAGTACTTC
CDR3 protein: CASSPHRDRGYEQYF

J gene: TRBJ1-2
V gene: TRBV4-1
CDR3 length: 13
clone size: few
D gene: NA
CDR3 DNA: TGCGCCAGCAGCCAAGCCGGGGACTATGGCTACACCTTC
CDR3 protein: CASSQAGDYGYTF

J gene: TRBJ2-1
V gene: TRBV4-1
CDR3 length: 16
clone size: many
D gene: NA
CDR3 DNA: TGCGCCAGCAGCCAAGTCAACTTGGTCTCCTACAATGAGCAGTTCTTC
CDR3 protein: CASSQVNLVSYNEQFF

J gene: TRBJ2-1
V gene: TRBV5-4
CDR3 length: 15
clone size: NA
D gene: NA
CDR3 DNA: TGTGCCAGCAGCCCAATTGGTAGGTGGGAGGATGAGCAGTTCTTC
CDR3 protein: CASSPIGRWEDEQFF

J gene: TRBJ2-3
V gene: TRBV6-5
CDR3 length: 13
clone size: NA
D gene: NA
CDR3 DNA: TGTGCCAGCAGAGAGTTGAGCCCAGATACGCAGTATTTT
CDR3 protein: CASRELSPDTQYF

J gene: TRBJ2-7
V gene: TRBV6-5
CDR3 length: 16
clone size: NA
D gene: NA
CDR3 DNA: TGTGCCAGCAGTTACTCGTCGGCAGGGTCCTTTTACGAGCAGTACTTC
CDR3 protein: CASSYSSAGSFYEQYF

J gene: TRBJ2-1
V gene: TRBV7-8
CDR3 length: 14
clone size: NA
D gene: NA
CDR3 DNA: TGTGCCAGCCGCAGGACAGTCTCCTACAATGAGCAGTTCTTC
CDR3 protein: CASRRTVSYNEQFF

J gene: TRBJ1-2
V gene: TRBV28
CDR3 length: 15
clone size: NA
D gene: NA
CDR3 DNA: TGTGCCAGCAGTTTATATTCGGTGCAGGGCGGTGGCTACACCTTC
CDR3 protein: CASSLYSVQGGGYTF

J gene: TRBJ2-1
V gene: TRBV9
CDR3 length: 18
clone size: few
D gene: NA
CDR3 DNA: TGTGCCAGCAGCGTAGCATCGAGGTCGGCGGGCTCCTACAATGAGCAGTTCTTC
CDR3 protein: CASSVASRSAGSYNEQFF

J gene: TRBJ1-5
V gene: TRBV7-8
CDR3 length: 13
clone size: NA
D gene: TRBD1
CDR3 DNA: TGTGCCAGCAGCAAAGGGACAGATCAGCCCCAGCATTTT
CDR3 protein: CASSKGTDQPQHF

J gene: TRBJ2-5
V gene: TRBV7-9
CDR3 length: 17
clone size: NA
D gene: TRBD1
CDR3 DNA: TGTGCCAGCAGCTTAGCAGTGGACAGGGGGCTTCAAGAGACCCAGTACTTC
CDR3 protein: CASSLAVDRGLQETQYF

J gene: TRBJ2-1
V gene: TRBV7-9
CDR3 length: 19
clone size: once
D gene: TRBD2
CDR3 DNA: TGTGCCAGCAGCTTAGCGCGGGGGTTAGCGGGGCTGGGGTACAATGAGCAGTTCTTC
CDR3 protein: CASSLARGLAGLGYNEQFF

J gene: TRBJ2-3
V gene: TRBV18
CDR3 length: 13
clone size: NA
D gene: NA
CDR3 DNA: TGTGCCAGCTCACCACCAACTTTAGATACGCAGTATTTT
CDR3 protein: CASSPPTLDTQYF

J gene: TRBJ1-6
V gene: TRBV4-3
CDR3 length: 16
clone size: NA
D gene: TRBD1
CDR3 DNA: TGCGCCAGCAGCCTCGACTCCGGGACAGGGAATTCACCCCTCCACTTT
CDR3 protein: CASSLDSGTGNSPLHF

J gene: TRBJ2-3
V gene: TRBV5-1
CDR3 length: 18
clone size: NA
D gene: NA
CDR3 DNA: TGCGCCAGCAGCTCGCCCCGCGGATCTAGCGCGGGTACAGATACGCAGTATTTT
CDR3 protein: CASSSPRGSSAGTDTQYF

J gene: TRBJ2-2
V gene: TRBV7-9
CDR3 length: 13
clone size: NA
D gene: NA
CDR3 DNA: TGTGCCAGCAGCGAACTAGCTATCGGGGAGCTGTTTTTT
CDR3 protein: CASSELAIGELFF

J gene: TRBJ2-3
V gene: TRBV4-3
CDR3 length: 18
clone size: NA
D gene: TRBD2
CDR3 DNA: TGCGCCAGCAGCCTTAGGAGGATACGTGAAGCGGGAACAGATACGCAGTATTTT
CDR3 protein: CASSLRRIREAGTDTQYF

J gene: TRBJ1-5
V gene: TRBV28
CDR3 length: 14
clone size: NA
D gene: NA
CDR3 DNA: TGTGCCAGCTTTGGCAGGGCAAGCAATCAGCCCCAGCATTTT
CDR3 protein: CASFGRASNQPQHF

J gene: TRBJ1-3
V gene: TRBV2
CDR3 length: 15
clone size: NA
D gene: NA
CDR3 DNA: TGTGCCAGCAGGGTAGACAGACCAAGTGGAAACACCATATATTTT
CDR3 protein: CASRVDRPSGNTIYF

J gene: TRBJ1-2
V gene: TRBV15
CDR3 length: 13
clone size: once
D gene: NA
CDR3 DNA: TGTGCCACCAGCAGAGGGGAAGGGGTAGGCTACACCTTC
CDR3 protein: CATSRGEGVGYTF

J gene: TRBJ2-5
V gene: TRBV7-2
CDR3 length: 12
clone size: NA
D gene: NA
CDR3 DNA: TGTGCCAGCAGCTTAGCGCGGCAGACCCAGTACTTC
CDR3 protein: CASSLARQTQYF

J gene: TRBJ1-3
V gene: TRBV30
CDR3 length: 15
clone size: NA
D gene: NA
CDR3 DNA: TGTGCCTGGAGTTCGGGCCTACGGGGTGGAAACACCATATATTTT
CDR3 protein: CAWSSGLRGGNTIYF

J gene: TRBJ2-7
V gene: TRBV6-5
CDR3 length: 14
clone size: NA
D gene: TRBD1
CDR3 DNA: TGTGCCAGCAGTTTCGGACAGGGGACCTACGAGCAGTACTTC
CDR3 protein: CASSFGQGTYEQYF

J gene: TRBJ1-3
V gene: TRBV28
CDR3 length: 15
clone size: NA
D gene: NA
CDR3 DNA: TGTGCCAGCATTCCCCCACGGAGCTCTGGAAACACCATATATTTT
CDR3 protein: CASIPPRSSGNTIYF

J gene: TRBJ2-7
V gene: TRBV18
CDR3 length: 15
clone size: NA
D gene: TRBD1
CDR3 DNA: TGTGCCAGCTCACCATCGACAGGGGCTAACTACGAGCAGTACTTC
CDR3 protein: CASSPSTGANYEQYF

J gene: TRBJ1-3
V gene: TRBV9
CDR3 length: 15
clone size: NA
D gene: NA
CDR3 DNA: TGTGCCAGCAGCCCTCAACAGGGTACTGGAAACACCATATATTTT
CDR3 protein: CASSPQQGTGNTIYF

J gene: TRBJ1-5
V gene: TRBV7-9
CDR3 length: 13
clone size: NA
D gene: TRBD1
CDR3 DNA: TGTGCCAGCAGCTTAACAGGGGATCAGCCCCAGCATTTT
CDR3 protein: CASSLTGDQPQHF

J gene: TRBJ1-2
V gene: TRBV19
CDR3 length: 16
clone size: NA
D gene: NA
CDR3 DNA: TGTGCCAGTAGTATCGGGTTCGGTCGCCTGATAAATGGCTACACCTTC
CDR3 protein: CASSIGFGRLINGYTF